This is a list of T cell receptor beta chains from one sample in a study of CD8+CD57+ T cells in acquired aplastic anemia. One entry per CDR3 protein results from TCRdb running MiXCR on the reads. Counted here are about 120,000 distinct CDR3 sequences, 45% to 60% occurring once; the ten biggest clones make up roughly 30%. The sequenced sample was sorted CD4+, CD8+, or CD8+CD57+ T cells (not recorded which) from PBMCs. The origin of the receptors is a human donor with aplastic anemia. The CDR3 runs from the conserved cysteine through the conserved F or W. The D gene is left open where the match is weak. The listing skips clone size in some rows; elsewhere it reads once, few, many or a size class.

d_call | j_call | v_call | clone_size | cdr3_aa | cdr3_nt
. | TRBJ2-1 | TRBV29-1 | . | CTFLKRGYNEQFF | TGCACATTCCTTAAGAGGGGCTACAATGAGCAGTTCTTC
. | TRBJ1-1 | TRBV5-1 | . | CASSLRISRGEDTEAFF | TGCGCCAGCAGCTTGAGGATCTCGAGGGGCGAGGACACTGAAGCTTTCTTT
. | TRBJ1-5 | TRBV30 | . | CAWNLGQSNQPQHF | TGTGCCTGGAACCTCGGACAGTCCAATCAGCCCCAGCATTTT
. | TRBJ2-1 | TRBV10-3 | few | CAAGGHNNEQFF | TGTGCCGCTGGGGGACACAACAATGAGCAGTTCTTC
TRBD1 | TRBJ1-5 | TRBV19 | . | CATTRTDRNNQPQHF | TGTGCCACTACGAGGACGGACAGGAACAATCAGCCCCAGCATTTT
TRBD1 | TRBJ1-1 | TRBV19 | . | CASGGQGTEAFF | TGTGCCAGTGGGGGACAGGGGACTGAAGCTTTCTTT
TRBD1 | TRBJ2-1 | TRBV16 | many | CASSSDRDGQFF | TGTGCCAGCAGCAGCGACAGGGACGGGCAGTTCTTC
TRBD2 | TRBJ2-1 | TRBV7-2 | . | CASSFRVSGYLQW | TGTGCCAGCAGTTTTAGAGTTAGCGGGTACTTACAATGG
. | TRBJ1-5 | TRBV15 | . | CATSHTQDSNDYSNQPQHF | TGTGCCACCAGCCACACACAAGACAGTAACGATTATAGCAATCAGCCCCAGCATTTT
TRBD1 | TRBJ2-1 | TRBV10-3 | many | CAIRADRGVDNEQFF | TGTGCCATCAGGGCCGACAGGGGGGTTGACAATGAGCAGTTCTTC
. | TRBJ1-2 | TRBV20-1 | many | CSARDKEGYTF | TGCAGTGCTAGAGATAAGGAAGGCTACACCTTC
TRBD1 | TRBJ2-7 | TRBV10-3 | many | CAISDPMGQGADEQYF | TGTGCCATCAGTGACCCTATGGGACAGGGGGCTGACGAGCAGTACTTC
. | TRBJ2-1 | TRBV20-1 | . | CSARQIYEQFF | TGCAGTGCTAGACAGATCTATGAGCAGTTCTTC
TRBD2 | TRBJ2-7 | TRBV3-1 | . | CASSQGTSGVPPYEQYF | TGTGCCAGCAGCCAAGGGACTAGCGGGGTCCCGCCCTACGAGCAGTACTTC
TRBD1 | TRBJ1-6 | TRBV20-1 | . | CSARAGTENSPLHF | TGCAGTGCTAGAGCGGGGACAGAGAATTCACCCCTCCACTTT
TRBD2 | TRBJ2-7 | TRBV10-1 | few | CASPVVLAGDEQYF | TGCGCCAGCCCGGTGGTCTTAGCGGGAGACGAGCAGTACTTC
. | TRBJ1-6 | TRBV15 | . | CATSRGAVDSPLHF | TGTGCCACGTCCCGGGGGGCCGTTGATTCACCCCTCCACTTT
. | TRBJ2-1 | TRBV10-1 | many | CASTEPGRIGGEQFF | TGCGCCAGCACCGAGCCAGGGAGGATAGGCGGTGAGCAGTTCTTC
. | TRBJ2-7 | TRBV12-3/TRBV12-4 | . | CASGYRAHKQYF | TGTGCCAGCGGCTACAGGGCCCACAAGCAGTACTTC
. | TRBJ2-3 | TRBV24-1 | few | CATSDSGTAGSTDTQYF | TGTGCCACCAGTGACTCCGGGACGGCGGGAAGCACAGATACGCAGTATTTT
. | TRBJ1-4 | TRBV29-1 | . | CSAIHGANENLFF | TGCAGCGCGATTCATGGAGCTAATGAAAATCTGTTTTTT
. | TRBJ2-7 | TRBV7-2 | . | CASSLQGSRYEQYF | TGTGCCAGCAGCTTGCAGGGTTCACGCTACGAGCAGTACTTC
TRBD1 | TRBJ1-1 | TRBV11-1 | . | CASSVFGQGAVSTEAFF | TGTGCCAGCAGCGTTTTCGGACAGGGGGCTGTTAGCACTGAAGCTTTCTTT
TRBD2 | TRBJ2-7 | TRBV15 | . | CATSRASGSYAQYF | TGTGCCACCAGCAGAGCTAGCGGGAGCTACGCGCAGTACTTC
. | TRBJ2-5 | TRBV7-9 | . | CASSLGVVETQYF | TGTGCCAGCAGCTTAGGGGTGGTGGAGACCCAGTACTTC
. | TRBJ2-7 | TRBV28 | many | CASSLLGGSNEQYF | TGTGCCAGCAGTTTATTGGGGGGTTCCAACGAGCAGTACTTC
. | TRBJ2-7 | TRBV6-1 | many | CASSPSRQFSYEQYF | TGTGCCAGCAGCCCCTCCCGACAGTTCTCCTACGAGCAGTACTTC
. | TRBJ1-2 | TRBV2 | many | CASSETGRGNGYTF | TGTGCCAGCAGTGAAACAGGACGAGGTAATGGCTACACCTTC
TRBD2 | TRBJ2-1 | TRBV27 | . | CASSPGLAGGDEQFF | TGTGCCAGCAGTCCAGGACTAGCGGGAGGGGATGAGCAGTTCTTC
. | TRBJ1-1 | TRBV9 | . | CASSNLPTNTEAFF | TGTGCCAGCAGCAATCTTCCTACTAACACTGAAGCTTTCTTT
. | TRBJ2-5 | TRBV20-1 | . | CSARGNGQETQYF | TGCAGTGCTAGAGGAAACGGCCAAGAGACCCAGTACTTC
TRBD1 | TRBJ2-7 | TRBV20-1 | . | CSAAQGQPAADEQYF | TGCAGTGCCGCGCAGGGACAGCCAGCCGCGGACGAGCAGTACTTC